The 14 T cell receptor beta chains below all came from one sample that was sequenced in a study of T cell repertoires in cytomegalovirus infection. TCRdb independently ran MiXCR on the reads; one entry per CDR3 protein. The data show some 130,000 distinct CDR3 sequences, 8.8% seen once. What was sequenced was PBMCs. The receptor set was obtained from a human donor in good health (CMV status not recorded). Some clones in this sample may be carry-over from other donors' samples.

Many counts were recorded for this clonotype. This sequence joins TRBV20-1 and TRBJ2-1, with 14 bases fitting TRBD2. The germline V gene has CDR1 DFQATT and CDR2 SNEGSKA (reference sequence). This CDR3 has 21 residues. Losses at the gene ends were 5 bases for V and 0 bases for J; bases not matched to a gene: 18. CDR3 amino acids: CSAWSPKGTSGGSSSYNEQFF. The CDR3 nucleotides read TGCAGTGCTTGGAGCCCAAAAGGGACTAGCGGGGGCTCAAGCTCCTACAATGAGCAGTTCTTC.

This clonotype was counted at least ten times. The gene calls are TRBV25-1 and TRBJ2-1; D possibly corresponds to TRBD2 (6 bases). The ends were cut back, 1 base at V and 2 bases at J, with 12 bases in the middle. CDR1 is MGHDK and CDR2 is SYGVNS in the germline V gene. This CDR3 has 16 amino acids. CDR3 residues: CASSESRGGTYNEQFF. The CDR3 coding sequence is TGTGCCAGCAGTGAATCAAGGGGAGGAACCTACAATGAGCAGTTCTTC.

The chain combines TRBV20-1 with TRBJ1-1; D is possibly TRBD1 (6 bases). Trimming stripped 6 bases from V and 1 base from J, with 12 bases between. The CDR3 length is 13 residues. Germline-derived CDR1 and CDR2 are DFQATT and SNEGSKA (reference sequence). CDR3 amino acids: CSAPGQRNTEAFF. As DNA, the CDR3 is TGCAGTGCGCCGGGACAAAGGAACACTGAAGCTTTCTTT.

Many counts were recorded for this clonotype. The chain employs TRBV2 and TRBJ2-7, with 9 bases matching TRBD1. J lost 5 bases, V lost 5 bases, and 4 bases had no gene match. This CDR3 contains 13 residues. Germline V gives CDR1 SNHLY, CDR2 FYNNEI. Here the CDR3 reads CASSRGTGHEQYF. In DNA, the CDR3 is TGTGCCAGCAGTCGAGGGACAGGGCACGAGCAGTACTTC.

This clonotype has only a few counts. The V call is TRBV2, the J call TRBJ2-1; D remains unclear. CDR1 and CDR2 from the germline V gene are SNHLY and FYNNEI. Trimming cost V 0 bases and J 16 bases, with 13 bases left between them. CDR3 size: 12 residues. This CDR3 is CASSEAAGYSFF. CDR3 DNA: TGTGCCAGCAGTGAAGCAGCAGGCTACTCCTTCTTC.

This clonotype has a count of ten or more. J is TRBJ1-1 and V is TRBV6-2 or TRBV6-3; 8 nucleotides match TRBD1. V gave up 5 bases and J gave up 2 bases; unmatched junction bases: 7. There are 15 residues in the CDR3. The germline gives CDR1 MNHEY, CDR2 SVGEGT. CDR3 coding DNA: TGTGCCAGCAGTCCGGGACAGGCGATCAACACTGAAGCTTTCTTT. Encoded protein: CASSPGQAINTEAFF.

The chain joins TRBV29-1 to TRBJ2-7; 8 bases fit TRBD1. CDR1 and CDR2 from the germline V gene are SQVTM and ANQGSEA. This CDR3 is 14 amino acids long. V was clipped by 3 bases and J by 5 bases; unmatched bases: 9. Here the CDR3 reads CSVDLMQGADEQYF. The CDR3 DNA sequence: TGCAGCGTTGACCTGATGCAGGGGGCCGACGAGCAGTACTTC.

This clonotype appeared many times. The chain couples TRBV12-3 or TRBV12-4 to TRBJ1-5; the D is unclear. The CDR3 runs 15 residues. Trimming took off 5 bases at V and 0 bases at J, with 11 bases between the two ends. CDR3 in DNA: TGTGCCAGCAGTGGGTATGGTTATAGCAATCAGCCCCAGCATTTT. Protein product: CASSGYGYSNQPQHF.

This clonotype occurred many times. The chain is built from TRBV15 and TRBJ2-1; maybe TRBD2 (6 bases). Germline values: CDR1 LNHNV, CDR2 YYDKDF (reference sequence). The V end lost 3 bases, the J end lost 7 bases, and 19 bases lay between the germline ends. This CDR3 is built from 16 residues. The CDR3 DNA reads TGTGCCACCAGCAGGGGTGGGGGACTCTCGGCGAATGAGCAGTTCTTC. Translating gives CATSRGGGLSANEQFF.

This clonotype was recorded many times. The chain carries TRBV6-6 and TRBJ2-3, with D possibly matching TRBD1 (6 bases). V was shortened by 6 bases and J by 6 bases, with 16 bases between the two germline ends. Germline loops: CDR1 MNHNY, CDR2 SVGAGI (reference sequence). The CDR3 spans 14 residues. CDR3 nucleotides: TGTGCCAGCAGGGAATGGGGGCCCTCGGATACGCAGTATTTT. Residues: CASREWGPSDTQYF.

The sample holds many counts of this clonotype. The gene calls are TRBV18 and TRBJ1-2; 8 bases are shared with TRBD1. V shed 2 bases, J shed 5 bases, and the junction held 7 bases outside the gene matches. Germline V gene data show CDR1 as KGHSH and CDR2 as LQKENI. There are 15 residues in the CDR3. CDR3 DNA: TGTGCCAGCTCACCAAAACCGACAGGGGAGTATGGCTACACCTTC. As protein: CASSPKPTGEYGYTF.

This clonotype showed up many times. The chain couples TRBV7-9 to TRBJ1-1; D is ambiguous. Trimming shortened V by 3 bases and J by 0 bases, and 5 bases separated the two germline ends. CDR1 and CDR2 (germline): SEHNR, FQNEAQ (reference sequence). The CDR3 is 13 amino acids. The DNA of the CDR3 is TGTGCCAGCAGCTTCCAGGTGAACACTGAAGCTTTCTTT. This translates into CASSFQVNTEAFF.

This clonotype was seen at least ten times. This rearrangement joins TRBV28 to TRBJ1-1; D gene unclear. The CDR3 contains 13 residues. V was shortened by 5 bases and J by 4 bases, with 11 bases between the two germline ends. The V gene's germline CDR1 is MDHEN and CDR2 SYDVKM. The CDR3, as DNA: TGTGCCAGCAGTGCCAGCTGGGTCACTGAAGCTTTCTTT. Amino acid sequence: CASSASWVTEAFF.

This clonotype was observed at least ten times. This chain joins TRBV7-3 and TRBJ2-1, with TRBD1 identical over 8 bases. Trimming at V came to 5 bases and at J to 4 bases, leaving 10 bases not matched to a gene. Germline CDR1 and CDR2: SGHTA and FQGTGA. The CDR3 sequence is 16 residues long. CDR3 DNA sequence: TGTGCCAGCAGCCCGACAGGGGCCAATCTTTACAATGAGCAGTTCTTC. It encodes CASSPTGANLYNEQFF.